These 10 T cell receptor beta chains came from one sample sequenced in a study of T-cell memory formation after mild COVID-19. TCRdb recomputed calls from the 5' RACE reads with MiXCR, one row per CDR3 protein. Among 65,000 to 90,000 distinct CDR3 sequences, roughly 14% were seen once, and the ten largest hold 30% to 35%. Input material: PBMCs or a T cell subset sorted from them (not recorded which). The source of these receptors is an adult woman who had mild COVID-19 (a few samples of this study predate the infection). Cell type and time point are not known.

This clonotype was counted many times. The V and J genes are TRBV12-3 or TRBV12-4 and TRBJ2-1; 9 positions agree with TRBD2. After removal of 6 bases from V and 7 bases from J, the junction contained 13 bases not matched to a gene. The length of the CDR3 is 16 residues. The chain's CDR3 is CASRPHSGSVWNEQFF. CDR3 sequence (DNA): TGTGCCAGCAGACCCCATAGCGGGAGCGTATGGAATGAGCAGTTCTTC.

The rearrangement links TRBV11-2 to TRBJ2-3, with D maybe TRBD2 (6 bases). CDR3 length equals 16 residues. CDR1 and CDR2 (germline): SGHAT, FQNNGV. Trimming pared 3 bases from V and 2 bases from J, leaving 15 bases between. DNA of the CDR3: TGTGCCAGCAGCTTTGGGGTTGGAGGGGTCACAGATACGCAGTATTTT. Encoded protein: CASSFGVGGVTDTQYF. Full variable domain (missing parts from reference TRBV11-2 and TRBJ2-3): EAGVAQSPRYKIIEKRQSVAFWCNPISGHATLYWYQQILGQGPKLLIQFQNNGVVDDSQLPKDRFSAERLKGVDSTLKIQPAKLEDSAVYLCASSFGVGGVTDTQYFGPGTRLTVL.

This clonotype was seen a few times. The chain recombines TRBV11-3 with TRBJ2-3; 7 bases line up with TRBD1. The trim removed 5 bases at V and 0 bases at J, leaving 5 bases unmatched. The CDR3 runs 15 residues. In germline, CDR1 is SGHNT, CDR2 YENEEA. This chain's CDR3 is CASSLGDSSTDTQYF. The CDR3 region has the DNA TGTGCCAGCAGCCTTGGGGACAGCAGCACAGATACGCAGTATTTT.

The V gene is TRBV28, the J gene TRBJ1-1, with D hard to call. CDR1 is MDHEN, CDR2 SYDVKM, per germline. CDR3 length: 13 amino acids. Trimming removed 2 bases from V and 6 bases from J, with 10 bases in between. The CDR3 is CASSLPVSSEAFF. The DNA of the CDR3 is TGTGCCAGCAGTTTACCGGTCTCTTCTGAAGCTTTCTTT.

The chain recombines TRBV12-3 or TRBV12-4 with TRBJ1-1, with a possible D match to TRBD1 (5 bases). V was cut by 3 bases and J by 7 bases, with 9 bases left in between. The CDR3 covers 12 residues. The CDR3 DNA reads TGTGCCAGCAGTTTTGGGGCGGTTGAAGCTTTCTTT. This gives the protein CASSFGAVEAFF.

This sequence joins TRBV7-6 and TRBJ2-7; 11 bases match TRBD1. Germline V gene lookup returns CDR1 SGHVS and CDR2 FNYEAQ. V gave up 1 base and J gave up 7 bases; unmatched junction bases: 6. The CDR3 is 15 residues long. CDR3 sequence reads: CASSLEGTGGGEQYF. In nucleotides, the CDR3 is TGTGCCAGCAGCTTAGAGGGGACAGGGGGTGGAGAGCAGTACTTC.

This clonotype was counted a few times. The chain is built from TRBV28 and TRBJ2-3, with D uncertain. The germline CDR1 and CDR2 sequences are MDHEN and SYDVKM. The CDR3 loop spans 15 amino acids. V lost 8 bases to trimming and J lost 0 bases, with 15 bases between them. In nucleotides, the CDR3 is TGTGCCAGCCGGCTTGATGACATAAGCACAGATACGCAGTATTTT. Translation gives CASRLDDISTDTQYF. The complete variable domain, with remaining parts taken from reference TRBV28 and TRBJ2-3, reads DVKVTQSSRYLVKRTGEKVFLECVQDMDHENMFWYRQDPGLGLRLIYFSYDVKMKEKGDIPEGYSVSREKKERFSLILESASTNQTSMYLCASRLDDISTDTQYFGPGTRLTVL.

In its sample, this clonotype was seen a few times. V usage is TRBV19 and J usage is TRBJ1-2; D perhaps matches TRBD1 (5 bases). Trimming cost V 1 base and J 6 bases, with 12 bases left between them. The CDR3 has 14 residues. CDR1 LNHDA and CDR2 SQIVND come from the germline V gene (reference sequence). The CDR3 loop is CASSIVLGDDGYTF. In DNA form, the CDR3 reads TGTGCCAGTAGTATAGTCCTGGGGGACGATGGCTACACCTTC.

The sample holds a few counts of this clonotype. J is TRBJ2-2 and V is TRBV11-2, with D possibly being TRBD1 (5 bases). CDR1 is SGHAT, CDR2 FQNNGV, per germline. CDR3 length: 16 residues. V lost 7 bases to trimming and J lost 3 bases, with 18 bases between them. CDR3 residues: CASITFNPGYTGELFF. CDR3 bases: TGTGCCAGCATCACTTTTAACCCAGGGTACACCGGGGAGCTGTTTTTT. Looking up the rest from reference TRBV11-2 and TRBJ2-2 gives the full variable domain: EAGVAQSPRYKIIEKRQSVAFWCNPISGHATLYWYQQILGQGPKLLIQFQNNGVVDDSQLPKDRFSAERLKGVDSTLKIQPAKLEDSAVYLCASITFNPGYTGELFFGEGSRLTVL.

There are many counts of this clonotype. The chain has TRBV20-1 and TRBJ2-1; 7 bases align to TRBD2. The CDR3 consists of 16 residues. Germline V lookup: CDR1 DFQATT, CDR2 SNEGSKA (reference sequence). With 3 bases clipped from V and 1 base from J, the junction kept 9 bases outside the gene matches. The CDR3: CSASKWRGLSYNEQFF. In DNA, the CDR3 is TGCAGTGCTAGTAAATGGCGGGGGTTATCCTACAATGAGCAGTTCTTC.